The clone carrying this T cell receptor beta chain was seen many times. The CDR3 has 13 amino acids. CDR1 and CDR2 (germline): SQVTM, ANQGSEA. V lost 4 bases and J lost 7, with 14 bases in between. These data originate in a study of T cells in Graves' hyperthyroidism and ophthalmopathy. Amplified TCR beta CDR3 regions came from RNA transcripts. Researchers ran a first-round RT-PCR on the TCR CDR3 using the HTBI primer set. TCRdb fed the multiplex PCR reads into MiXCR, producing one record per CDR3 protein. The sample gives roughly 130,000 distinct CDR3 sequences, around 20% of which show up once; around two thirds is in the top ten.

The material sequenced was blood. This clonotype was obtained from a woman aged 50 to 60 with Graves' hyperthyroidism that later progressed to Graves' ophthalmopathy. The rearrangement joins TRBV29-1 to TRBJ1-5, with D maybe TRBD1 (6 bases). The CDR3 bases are TGCAGCGTTGCCGGGGGGCCGGGACAGCCCCAGCATTTT. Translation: CSVAGGPGQPQHF.